This TCR beta chain was retrieved from a study of T cells in women clearing cervical HPV infection (dated by TCRdb to 2017 to 2018). With regard to the full study: Cases were 25 women with histologically confirmed HPV16-related CIN3 or worse, including 2 invasive cancers. In the parent cohort, around 9,800 women aged 18 or older were enrolled in Guanacaste, Costa Rica, during about 1993 to 1995 and then followed for seven years. Cases and controls were matched on year of sample collection and on age within five years. Among cases, blood sampling came a median of 149 days after lesion detection, with an interquartile range of about 80 to 220 days. The approximately 26 controls were women who cleared a single incident HPV16 infection within 12 months without developing precancer or cancer. Blood from cases was collected at the visit at which the lesion was first identified, whereas blood from controls was collected once infection was no longer detected. HLA typing was available for only a few women, so HLA type could not be excluded as a confounder. Cases had a median age of roughly 36 years and controls had a median age of approximately 40, with no significant differences in baseline characteristics. Quality controls consisted of five blinded duplicates per group, for a total of approximately 60 samples made up of roughly 50 participants and roughly ten replicates. This exploratory proof-of-principle case-control study, nested within the Guanacaste HPV Natural History Study in Costa Rica, compared TCR repertoires among women with different cervical HPV16 outcomes.

Every participant had a single incident cervical HPV16 infection, and prevalent HPV16 infections were excluded. Cervical HPV DNA was detected with MY09/MY11 PCR, and genotyping was done by dot-blot hybridization. About 14 mL of heparinized blood were centrifuged, and the buffy coat was split into aliquots, frozen at -30 degrees C, and then kept at -80 degrees C. QIAGEN kits were used to extract genomic DNA from the buffy coat specimens. CDR1 and CDR2, per the germline V gene (reference sequence), are DFQATT and SNEGSKA. The CDR3 starts with the cysteine, ends with the phenylalanine, and has 15 residues. The DNA covers only part of the CDR3, 36 bases in frame from base 1. As to this clone: Its antigen is not yet known. Sequencing ends 3 residues short of the CDR3 end; the germline J gene provides the rest.

The immunoSEQ assay used multiplex PCR to amplify TCR beta CDR3 regions from an average of approximately 1,100 ng of genomic DNA per sample. Primer bias was corrected in the assay by using a complete synthetic TCR repertoire to establish an amplification baseline. The amplicons were sequenced using the Illumina platform. Concerning the study's data processing: Sequence errors were corrected by clustering with frequency ratios and a modified nearest-neighbor algorithm, and the sequences were then analyzed in the immunoSEQ Analyzer using IMGT gene definitions. At each rarefaction depth, TCR richness and evenness were averaged across 20 rarefaction repeats, and any sample with fewer sequences than the depth was left out. Wilcoxon rank sum tests with FDR correction were used to compare relative abundances of V, D and J genes between the groups. For the blinded duplicates, the intraclass correlation was about 96% for TCR richness and averaged around 76% across about 70 gene segments. Here the immuneACCESS table is served through TCRdb, limited to in-frame sequences with V and J called. Missing clones are a known gap in these copies; in checked studies unresolved V genes cover under half, and the rest lacks a known reason. That table is the source of V, J and clone size, and D and trimming were worked out from the DNA. The table for this sample records 20,000 to 25,000 clones. 10% to 15% of the sample is held by the ten biggest clonotypes.

Study-wide conclusions, independent of this receptor: Random forest classifiers combining richness and V gene abundances distinguished cases from controls with an estimated AUC of roughly 0.81. Because the number of T cells in each sample was unknown, differences in richness could reflect differing T-cell content rather than repertoire biology. TRBV6-7 relative abundance was lower in cases than in controls (around 0.11% versus 0.15%; Bonferroni P = 0.0008). The cross-sectional design could not show whether associations preceded infection or resulted from it; effector/memory subsets and HPV-specific T cells were not isolated. CIN3+ cases had significantly higher TCR repertoire richness than controls across sequencing depths, but evenness did not differ between the groups.

This receptor was taken from a woman aged 18 to 75 with a cervical HPV16 infection that either progressed to CIN3+ or cleared (not recorded which). The sample consisted of blood buffy coat. The V and J segments used are TRBV20-1 and TRBJ2-3, and 11 junctional nucleotides match TRBD2. Here the CDR3 is given as CSATANSGRAETQYF. The CDR3 bases that were read are TGCAGTGCTACAGCCAATAGCGGGAGGGCGGAAACG.